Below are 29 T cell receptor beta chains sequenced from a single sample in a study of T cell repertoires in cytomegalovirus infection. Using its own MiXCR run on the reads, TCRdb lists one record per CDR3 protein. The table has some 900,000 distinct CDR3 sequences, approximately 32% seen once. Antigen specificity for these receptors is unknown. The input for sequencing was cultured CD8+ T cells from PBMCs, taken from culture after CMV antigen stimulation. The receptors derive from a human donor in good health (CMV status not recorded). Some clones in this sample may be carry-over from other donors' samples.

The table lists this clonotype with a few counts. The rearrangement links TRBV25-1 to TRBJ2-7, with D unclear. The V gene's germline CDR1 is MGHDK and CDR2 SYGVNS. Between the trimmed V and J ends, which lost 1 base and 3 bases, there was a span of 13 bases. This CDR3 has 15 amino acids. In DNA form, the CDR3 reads TGTGCCAGCAGTGAATTAATCCGAAGGCGCTACGAGCAGTACGTC. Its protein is CASSELIRRRYEQYV.

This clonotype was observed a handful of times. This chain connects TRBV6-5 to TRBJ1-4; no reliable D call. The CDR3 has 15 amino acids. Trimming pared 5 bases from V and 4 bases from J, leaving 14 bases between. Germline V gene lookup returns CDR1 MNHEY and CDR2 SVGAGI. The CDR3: CASSRTAIFNEKLFF. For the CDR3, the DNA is TGTGCCAGCAGTCGTACAGCAATCTTTAATGAAAAACTGTTTTTT.

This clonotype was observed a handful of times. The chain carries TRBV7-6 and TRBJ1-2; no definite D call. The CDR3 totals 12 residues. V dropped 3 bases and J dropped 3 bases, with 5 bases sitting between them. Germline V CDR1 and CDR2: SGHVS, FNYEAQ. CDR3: CASSLPYYGYTF. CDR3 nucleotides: TGTGCCAGCAGCTTGCCCTACTATGGCTACACCTTC.

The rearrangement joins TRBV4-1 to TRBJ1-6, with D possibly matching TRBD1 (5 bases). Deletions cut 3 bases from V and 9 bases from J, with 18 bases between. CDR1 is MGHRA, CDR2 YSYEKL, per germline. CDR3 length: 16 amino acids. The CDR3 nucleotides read TGCGCCAGCAGCCAGACTTTTATCCGGGGGGTTTCACCCCTCCACTTT. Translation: CASSQTFIRGVSPLHF.

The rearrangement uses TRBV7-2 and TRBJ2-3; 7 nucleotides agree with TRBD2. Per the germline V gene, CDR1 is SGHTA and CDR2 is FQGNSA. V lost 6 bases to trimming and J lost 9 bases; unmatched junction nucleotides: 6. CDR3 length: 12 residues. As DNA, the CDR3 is TGTGCCAGCAGTCCGGGGGAGGGGACGCAGTATTTT. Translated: CASSPGEGTQYF.

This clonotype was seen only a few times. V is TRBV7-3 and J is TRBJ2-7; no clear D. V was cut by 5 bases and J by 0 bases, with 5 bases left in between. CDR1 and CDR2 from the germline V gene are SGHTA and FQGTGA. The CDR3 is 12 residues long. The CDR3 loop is CASSPPSYEQYV. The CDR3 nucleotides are TGTGCCAGCAGCCCCCCCTCCTACGAGCAGTACGTC.

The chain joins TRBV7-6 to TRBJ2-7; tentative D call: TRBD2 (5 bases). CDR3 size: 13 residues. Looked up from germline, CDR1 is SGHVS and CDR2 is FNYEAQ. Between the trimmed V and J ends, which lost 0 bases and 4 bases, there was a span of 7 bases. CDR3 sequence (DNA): TGTGCCAGCAGCTTAGCGACGGGATACGAGCAGTACGTC. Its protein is CASSLATGYEQYV.

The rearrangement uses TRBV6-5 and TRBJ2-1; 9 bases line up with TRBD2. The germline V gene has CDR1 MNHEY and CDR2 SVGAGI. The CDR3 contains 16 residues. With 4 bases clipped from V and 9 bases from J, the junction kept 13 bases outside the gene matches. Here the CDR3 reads CASSLVAGGRGIEQFF. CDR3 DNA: TGTGCCAGCAGTTTAGTCGCGGGGGGGCGTGGTATTGAGCAGTTCTTC.

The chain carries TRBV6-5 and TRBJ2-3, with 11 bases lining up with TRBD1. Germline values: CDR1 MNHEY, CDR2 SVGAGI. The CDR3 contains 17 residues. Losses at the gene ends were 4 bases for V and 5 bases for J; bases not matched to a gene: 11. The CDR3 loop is CASSWGRTGGEGDTQYF. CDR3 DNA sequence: TGTGCCAGCAGTTGGGGAAGGACAGGGGGCGAAGGAGATACGCAGTATTTT.

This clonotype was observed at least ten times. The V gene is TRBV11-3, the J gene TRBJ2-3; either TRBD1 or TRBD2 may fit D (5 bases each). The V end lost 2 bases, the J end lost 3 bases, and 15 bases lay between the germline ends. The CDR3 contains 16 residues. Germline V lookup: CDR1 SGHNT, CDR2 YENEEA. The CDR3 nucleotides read TGTGCCAGCAGCTTAAGGCCGGGGCGTGGGACAGATACGCAGTATTTT. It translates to CASSLRPGRGTDTQYF.

In DNA, the CDR3 is TGTGCCAGCAGCTCAAACCGGGACGACAGTAACTATGGCTACACCTTC. Amino acids: CASSSNRDDSNYGYTF. This chain uses TRBV7-9 with TRBJ1-2; the D gene is possibly TRBD1 (5 bases). The CDR3 has 16 residues. V was trimmed by 4 bases and J by 1 base, leaving 16 bases between them. Germline V gives CDR1 SEHNR, CDR2 FQNEAQ (reference sequence).

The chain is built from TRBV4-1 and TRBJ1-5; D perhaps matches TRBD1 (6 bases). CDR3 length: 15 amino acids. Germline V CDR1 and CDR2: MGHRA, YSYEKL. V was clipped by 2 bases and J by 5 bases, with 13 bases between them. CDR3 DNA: TGCGCCAGCAGCCAAACTCAGACAGGAGATCAGCCCCAGCATTTT. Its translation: CASSQTQTGDQPQHF.

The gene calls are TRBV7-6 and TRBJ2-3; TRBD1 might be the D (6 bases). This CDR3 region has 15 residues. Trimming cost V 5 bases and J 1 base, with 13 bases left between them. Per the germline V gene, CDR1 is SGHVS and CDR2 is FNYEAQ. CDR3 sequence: CASSTRQEGTDTQYF. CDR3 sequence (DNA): TGTGCCAGCAGCACACGACAGGAGGGCACAGATACGCAGTATTTT.

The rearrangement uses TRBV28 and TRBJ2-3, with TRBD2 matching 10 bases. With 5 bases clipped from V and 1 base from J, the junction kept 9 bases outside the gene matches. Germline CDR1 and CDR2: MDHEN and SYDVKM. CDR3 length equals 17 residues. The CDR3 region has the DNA TGTGCCAGCAGTGATAACGGACTAGCGGCAGGCACAGATACGCAGTATTTT. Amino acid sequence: CASSDNGLAAGTDTQYF.

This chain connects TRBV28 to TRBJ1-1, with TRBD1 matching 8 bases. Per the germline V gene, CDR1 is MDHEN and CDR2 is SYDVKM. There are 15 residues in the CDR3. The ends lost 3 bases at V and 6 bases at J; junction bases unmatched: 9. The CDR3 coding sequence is TGTGCCAGCAGTTTCCTCTGGGACAGGTCATCTGAAGCTTTCTTT. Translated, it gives CASSFLWDRSSEAFF.

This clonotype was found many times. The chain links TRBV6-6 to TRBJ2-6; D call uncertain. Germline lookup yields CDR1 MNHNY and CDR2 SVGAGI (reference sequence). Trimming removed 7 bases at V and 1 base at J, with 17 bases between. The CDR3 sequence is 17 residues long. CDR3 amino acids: CASITMVWGSGANVLTF. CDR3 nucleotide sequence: TGTGCCAGCATCACGATGGTTTGGGGATCTGGGGCCAACGTCCTGACTTTC.

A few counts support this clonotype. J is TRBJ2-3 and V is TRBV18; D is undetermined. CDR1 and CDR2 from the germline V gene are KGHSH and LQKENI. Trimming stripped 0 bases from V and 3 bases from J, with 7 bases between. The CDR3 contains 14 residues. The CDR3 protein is CASSPPSRTDTQYF. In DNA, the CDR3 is TGTGCCAGCTCACCACCGTCGCGAACAGATACGCAGTATTTT.

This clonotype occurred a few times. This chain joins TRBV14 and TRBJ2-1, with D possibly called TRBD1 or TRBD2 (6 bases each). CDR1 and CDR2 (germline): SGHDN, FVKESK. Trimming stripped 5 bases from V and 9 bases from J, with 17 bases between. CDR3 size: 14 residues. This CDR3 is CASSTSGGQVEQFF. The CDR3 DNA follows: TGTGCCAGCAGCACGAGTGGGGGGCAGGTTGAGCAGTTCTTC.

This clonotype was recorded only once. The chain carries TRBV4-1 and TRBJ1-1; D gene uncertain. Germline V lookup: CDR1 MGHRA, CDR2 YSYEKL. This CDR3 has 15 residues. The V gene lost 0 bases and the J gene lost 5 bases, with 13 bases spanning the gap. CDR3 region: CASSQDPAVETEAFF. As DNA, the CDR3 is TGCGCCAGCAGCCAAGATCCGGCAGTTGAGACTGAAGCTTTCTTT.

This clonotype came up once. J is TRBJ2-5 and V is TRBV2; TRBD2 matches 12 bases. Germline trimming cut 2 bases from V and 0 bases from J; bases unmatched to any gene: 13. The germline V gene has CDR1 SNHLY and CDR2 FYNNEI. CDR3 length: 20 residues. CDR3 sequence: CASSENGWTSGASYQETQYF. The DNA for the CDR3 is TGTGCCAGCAGTGAAAACGGGTGGACTAGCGGGGCATCGTACCAAGAGACCCAGTACTTC.

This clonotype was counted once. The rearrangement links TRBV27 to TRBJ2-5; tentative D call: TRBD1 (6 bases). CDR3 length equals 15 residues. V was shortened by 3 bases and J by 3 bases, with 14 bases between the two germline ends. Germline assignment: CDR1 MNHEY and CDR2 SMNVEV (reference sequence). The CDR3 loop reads CASSLIAGAKETQYF. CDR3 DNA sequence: TGTGCCAGCAGTTTGATCGCAGGGGCCAAAGAGACCCAGTACTTC.

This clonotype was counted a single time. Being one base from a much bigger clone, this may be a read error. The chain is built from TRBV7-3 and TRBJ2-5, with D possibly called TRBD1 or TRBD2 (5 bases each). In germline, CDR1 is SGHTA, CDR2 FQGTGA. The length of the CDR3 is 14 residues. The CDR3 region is CASNLAGGMETQYF. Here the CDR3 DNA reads TGTGCCAGCAACTTAGCTGGGGGAATGGAGACCCAGTACTTC.

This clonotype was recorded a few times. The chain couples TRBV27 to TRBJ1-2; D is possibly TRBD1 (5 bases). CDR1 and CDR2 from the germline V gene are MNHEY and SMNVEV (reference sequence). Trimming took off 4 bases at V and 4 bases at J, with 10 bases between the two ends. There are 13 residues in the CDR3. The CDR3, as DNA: TGTGCCAGCAGTTGGGGGGATCGCTATGGCTACACCTTC. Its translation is CASSWGDRYGYTF.

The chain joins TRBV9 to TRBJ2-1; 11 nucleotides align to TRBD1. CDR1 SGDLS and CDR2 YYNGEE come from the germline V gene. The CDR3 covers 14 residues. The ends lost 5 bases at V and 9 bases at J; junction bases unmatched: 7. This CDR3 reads CASSAGTGGGEQFF. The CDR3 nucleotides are TGTGCCAGCAGTGCCGGGACAGGGGGTGGTGAGCAGTTCTTC.

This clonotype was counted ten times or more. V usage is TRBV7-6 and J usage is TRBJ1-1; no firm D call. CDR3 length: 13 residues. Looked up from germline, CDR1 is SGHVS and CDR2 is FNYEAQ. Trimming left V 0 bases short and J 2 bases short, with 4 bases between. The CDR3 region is CASSLAYNTEAFF. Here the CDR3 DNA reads TGTGCCAGCAGCTTAGCGTATAACACTGAAGCTTTCTTT.

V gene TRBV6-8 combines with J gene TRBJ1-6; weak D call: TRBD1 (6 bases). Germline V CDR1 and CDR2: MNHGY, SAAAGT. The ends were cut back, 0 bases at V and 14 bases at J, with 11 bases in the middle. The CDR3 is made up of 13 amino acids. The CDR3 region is CASSYSGGPTLHF. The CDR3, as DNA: TGTGCCAGCAGTTACTCGGGGGGCCCCACCCTCCACTTT.

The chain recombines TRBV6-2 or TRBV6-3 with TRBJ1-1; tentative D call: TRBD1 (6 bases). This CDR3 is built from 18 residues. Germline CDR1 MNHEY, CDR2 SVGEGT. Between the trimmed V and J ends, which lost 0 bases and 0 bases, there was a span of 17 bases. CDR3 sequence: CASSYSTGRPGLNTEAFF. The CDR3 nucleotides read TGTGCCAGCAGTTACTCGACAGGCAGGCCCGGGCTGAACACTGAAGCTTTCTTT.

CDR3 amino acids: CASSLVDRGSSYNEQFF. CDR3 sequence (DNA): TGTGCCAGCAGCTTAGTTGACAGGGGGAGCTCCTACAATGAGCAGTTCTTC. V gene TRBV7-6 combines with J gene TRBJ2-1, with TRBD1 matching 9 bases. CDR3 length: 17 residues. The V and J ends lost 1 base and 0 bases, in that order; junction bases with no gene match: 4. Germline assignment: CDR1 SGHVS and CDR2 FNYEAQ.

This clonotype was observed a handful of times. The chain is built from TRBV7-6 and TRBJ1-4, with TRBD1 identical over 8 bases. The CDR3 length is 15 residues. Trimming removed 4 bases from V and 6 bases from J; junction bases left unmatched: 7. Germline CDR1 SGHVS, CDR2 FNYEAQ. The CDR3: CASSSSGGLDEKLFF. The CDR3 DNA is TGTGCCAGCAGCTCTTCAGGGGGCTTGGATGAAAAACTGTTTTTT.